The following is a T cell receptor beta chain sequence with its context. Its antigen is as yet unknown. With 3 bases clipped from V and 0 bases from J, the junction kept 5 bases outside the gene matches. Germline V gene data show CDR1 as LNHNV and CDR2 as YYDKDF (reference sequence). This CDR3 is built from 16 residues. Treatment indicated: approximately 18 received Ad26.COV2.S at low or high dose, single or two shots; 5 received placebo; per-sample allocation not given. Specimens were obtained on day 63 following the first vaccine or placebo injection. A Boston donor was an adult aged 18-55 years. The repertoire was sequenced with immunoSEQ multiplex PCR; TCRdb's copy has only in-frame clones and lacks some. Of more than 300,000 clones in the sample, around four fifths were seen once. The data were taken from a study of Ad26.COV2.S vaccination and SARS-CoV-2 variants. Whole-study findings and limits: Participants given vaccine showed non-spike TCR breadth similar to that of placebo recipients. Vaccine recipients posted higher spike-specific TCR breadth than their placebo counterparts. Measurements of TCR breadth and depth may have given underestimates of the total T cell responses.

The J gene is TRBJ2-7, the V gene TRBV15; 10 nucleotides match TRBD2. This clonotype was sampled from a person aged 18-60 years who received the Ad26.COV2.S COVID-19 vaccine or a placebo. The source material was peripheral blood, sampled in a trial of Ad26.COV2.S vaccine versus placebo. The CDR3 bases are TGTGCCACCAGCAGGGTCGGGACTAGCGTCTCCTACGAGCAGTACTTC. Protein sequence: CATSRVGTSVSYEQYF.